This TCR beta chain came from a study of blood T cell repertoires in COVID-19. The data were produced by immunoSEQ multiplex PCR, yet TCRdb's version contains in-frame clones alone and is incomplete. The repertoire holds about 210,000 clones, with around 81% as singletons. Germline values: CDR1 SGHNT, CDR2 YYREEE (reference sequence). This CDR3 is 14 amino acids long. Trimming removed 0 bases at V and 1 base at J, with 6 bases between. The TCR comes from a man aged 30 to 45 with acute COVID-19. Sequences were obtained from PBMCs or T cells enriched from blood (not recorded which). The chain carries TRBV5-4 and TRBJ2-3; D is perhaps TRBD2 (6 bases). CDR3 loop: CASSLAGGTDTQYF. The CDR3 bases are TGTGCCAGCAGCTTGGCGGGGGGCACAGATACGCAGTATTTT. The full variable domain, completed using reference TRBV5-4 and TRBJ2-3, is ETGVTQSPTHLIKTRGQQVTLRCSSQSGHNTVSWYQQALGQGPQFIFQYYREEENGRGNFPPRFSGLQFPNYSSELNVNALELDDSALYLCASSLAGGTDTQYFGPGTRLTVL.